These 20 T cell receptor beta chains came from one sample sequenced in a study of T cell responses to AZD1222 COVID-19 vaccine. Libraries were prepared by immunoSEQ multiplex PCR; TCRdb keeps only in-frame clonotypes and omits some of them. The sample has about 130,000 clones, 89% seen once. This sample comprised peripheral blood, obtained on day 0 of AZD1222 vaccination. These receptors were collected from an adult in good health.

V gene TRBV7-3 combines with J gene TRBJ2-7; TRBD2 matches 10 bases. The CDR3 is 16 amino acids. Germline CDR1 is SGHTA and CDR2 is FQGTGA. V lost 5 bases to trimming and J lost 2 bases; unmatched junction nucleotides: 9. CDR3 sequence reads: CASSLMLAGAPYEQYF. Written as DNA, the CDR3 is TGTGCCAGCAGCCTAATGCTAGCGGGGGCACCCTACGAGCAGTACTTC.

The J gene is TRBJ1-2, the V gene TRBV7-9; D remains unclear. This CDR3 has 16 residues. Germline V gene data show CDR1 as SEHNR and CDR2 as FQNEAQ (reference sequence). Trimming took 5 bases from V and 3 from J, leaving 19 bases between them. CDR3: CASSPNPVSDYYGYTF. CDR3 sequence (DNA): TGTGCCAGCAGCCCAAACCCTGTTTCGGACTACTATGGCTACACCTTC.

The gene calls are TRBV5-1 and TRBJ1-1, with D possibly matching TRBD1 (5 bases). Looked up from germline, CDR1 is SGHRS and CDR2 is YFSETQ. V lost 1 base and J 3 bases, leaving 19 bases between the germline ends. The CDR3 runs 17 residues. CDR3 residues: CASSLWGIGKGDTEAFF. Written as DNA, the CDR3 is TGCGCCAGCAGCTTGTGGGGTATCGGAAAAGGGGACACTGAAGCTTTCTTT.

The chain couples TRBV7-2 to TRBJ2-2; D ambiguous. The germline V gene has CDR1 SGHTA and CDR2 FQGNSA. This CDR3 region has 13 residues. The V end lost 1 base, the J end lost 6 bases, and 6 bases lay between the germline ends. The CDR3 region has the DNA TGTGCCAGCAGCTTAGAAGGCTCCGGGGAGCTGTTTTTT. It yields the protein CASSLEGSGELFF.

The CDR3 spells CASSLEGRRAAIQYF. The DNA of the CDR3 is TGTGCCAGCAGCTTGGAGGGACGGCGAGCAGCCATTCAGTACTTC. The chain is built from TRBV5-4 and TRBJ2-4; D possibly uses TRBD1 or TRBD2 (5 bases each). The germline gives CDR1 SGHNT, CDR2 YYREEE (reference sequence). CDR3 length equals 15 residues. Trimming left V 0 bases short and J 9 bases short, with 16 bases between.

This clone was found once. This rearrangement joins TRBV12-3 or TRBV12-4 to TRBJ1-2; D may be TRBD1 (6 bases). The CDR3 spans 13 residues. Deletions cut 6 bases from V and 4 bases from J, with 12 bases between. CDR3 sequence: CASSQDSTYGYTF. CDR3 sequence (DNA): TGTGCCAGCAGCCAGGACAGCACCTATGGCTACACCTTC.

To note about this clone: One end of the junction is discordant with germline, which a read error may explain. J is TRBJ2-5 and V is TRBV13, with TRBD2 identical over 12 bases. This CDR3 is 13 amino acids long. Germline loops: CDR1 PRHDT, CDR2 FYEKMQ (reference sequence). The CDR3 region has the DNA TGTGCCAGCAGCTTAGGGACTAGCGGGGGTCTGAACTTC. This encodes CASSLGTSGGLNF. The full variable domain, in which reference TRBV13 and TRBJ2-5 provide the parts outside the CDR3, is AAGVIQSPRHLIKEKRETATLKCYPIPRHDTVYWYQQGPGQDPQFLISFYEKMQSDKGSIPDRFSAQQFSDYHSELNMSSLELGDSALYFCASSLGTSGGLNFGPGTRLLVL.

The CDR3 reads CASSLFAGTSGSDTQYF. The CDR3, as DNA: TGCGCCAGCAGCCTCTTCGCCGGGACTAGCGGATCAGATACGCAGTATTTT. This sequence joins TRBV4-3 and TRBJ2-3; 11 bases are a match to TRBD2. This CDR3 has 17 residues. The germline gives CDR1 LGHNA, CDR2 YSLEER. The V and J ends lost 4 bases and 4 bases, in that order; junction bases with no gene match: 10.

This rearrangement joins TRBV7-2 to TRBJ1-2, with D perhaps TRBD1 (5 bases). Germline V gives CDR1 SGHTA, CDR2 FQGNSA. This CDR3 region has 12 residues. V shed 7 bases and J shed 4 bases, with 10 bases lying between them. CDR3 nucleotide sequence: TGTGCCAGCACCAGACAGCTCTATGGCTACACCTTC. Protein: CASTRQLYGYTF.

The CDR3 sequence is CASSQPGTGVASPLHF. The CDR3 DNA follows: TGTGCCAGCAGCCAACCCGGGACAGGGGTCGCTTCACCCCTCCACTTT. The J gene is TRBJ1-6, the V gene TRBV14; TRBD1 matches at 10 bases. The CDR3 is 16 amino acids. The V and J ends lost 2 bases and 9 bases, in that order; junction bases with no gene match: 7. Germline values: CDR1 SGHDN, CDR2 FVKESK. Using reference TRBV14 and TRBJ1-6 for the parts outside the CDR3, the full variable domain is EAGVTQFPSHSVIEKGQTVTLRCDPISGHDNLYWYRRVMGKEIKFLLHFVKESKQDESGMPNNRFLAERTGGTYSTLKVQPAELEDSGVYFCASSQPGTGVASPLHFGNGTRLTVT.

This clone has more than one count but fewer than ten. The rearrangement uses TRBV19 and TRBJ1-5; TRBD1 might be the D (6 bases). The CDR3 covers 18 residues. The V end lost 4 bases, the J end lost 2 bases, and 21 bases lay between the germline ends. Germline lookup yields CDR1 LNHDA and CDR2 SQIVND (reference sequence). CDR3: CASSKGSGRGLGNQPQHF. CDR3 nucleotide sequence: TGTGCCAGTAGTAAAGGTAGCGGCAGGGGATTAGGCAATCAGCCCCAGCATTTT.

The CDR3 loop is CATSDGDPRTGELFF. DNA for the CDR3: TGTGCCACCAGTGACGGAGACCCCAGGACCGGGGAGCTGTTTTTT. The genes are TRBV24-1 and TRBJ2-2; no definite D call. Trimming pared 4 bases from V and 5 bases from J, leaving 13 bases between. From germline, CDR1 is KGHDR and CDR2 SFDVKD. The CDR3 has 15 residues.

The chain employs TRBV7-9 and TRBJ2-1, with a weak D call TRBD2 (5 bases). Germline V gene lookup returns CDR1 SEHNR and CDR2 FQNEAQ (reference sequence). V was clipped by 5 bases and J by 3 bases, with 8 bases between them. CDR3 size: 13 residues. CDR3 nucleotides: TGTGCCAGCAGCCCGGACTTCTACAATGAGCAGTTCTTC. This codes for CASSPDFYNEQFF.

J is TRBJ2-5 and V is TRBV5-1, with 12 bases matching TRBD2. Trimming at V came to 4 bases and at J to 5 bases, leaving 9 bases not matched to a gene. The length of the CDR3 is 16 residues. CDR1 and CDR2 from the germline V gene are SGHRS and YFSETQ. The CDR3 spells CASSPPLAGGGETQYF. Here the CDR3 DNA reads TGCGCCAGCAGCCCACCACTAGCGGGGGGAGGGGAGACCCAGTACTTC.

The chain is built from TRBV9 and TRBJ2-3, with 10 positions matching TRBD2. V lost 2 bases and J lost 1; bases outside the gene matches: 4. The CDR3 spans 16 residues. The V gene's germline CDR1 is SGDLS and CDR2 YYNGEE. CDR3 amino acids: CASSVPGTSGTDTQYF. The CDR3 bases are TGTGCCAGCAGCGTCCCCGGGACTAGCGGCACAGATACGCAGTATTTT.

The chain uses TRBV5-6 and TRBJ2-1; 10 bases fit TRBD2. The junction had 11 bases not matched to a gene; V was cut back by 4 bases and J by 7 bases. The CDR3 is 16 amino acids. Germline-derived CDR1 and CDR2 are SGHDT and YYEEEE. In DNA form, the CDR3 reads TGTGCCAGCAGCCCCCCCTTAGCGGGGGGTAGGAATGAGCAGTTCTTC. Amino acid sequence: CASSPPLAGGRNEQFF. The whole variable domain, remainder taken from reference TRBV5-6 and TRBJ2-1, is DAGVTQSPTHLIKTRGQQVTLRCSPKSGHDTVSWYQQALGQGPQFIFQYYEEEERQRGNFPDRFSGHQFPNYSSELNVNALLLGDSALYLCASSPPLAGGRNEQFFGPGTRLTVL.

The V gene is TRBV4-3, the J gene TRBJ1-1; weak D call: TRBD1 (6 bases). The CDR3 is made up of 15 amino acids. V was cut by 1 base and J by 1 base, with 10 bases left in between. CDR1 LGHNA and CDR2 YSLEER come from the germline V gene. The CDR3 coding sequence is TGCGCCAGCAGCCAAGGAGACAGGTGGAACACTGAAGCTTTCTTT. Encoded protein: CASSQGDRWNTEAFF.

This chain uses TRBV27 with TRBJ1-6; D not certain. The germline V and J ends were trimmed by 6 bases and 8 bases, with 17 bases remaining between them. CDR3 size: 15 residues. CDR1 MNHEY and CDR2 SMNVEV come from the germline V gene (reference sequence). In DNA form, the CDR3 reads TGTGCCAGCAGCCCCCGTCAGGACCTGCATTCACCCCTCCACTTT. As protein: CASSPRQDLHSPLHF.

This chain connects TRBV6-5 to TRBJ2-7; 8 positions match TRBD1. The CDR3 runs 15 residues. Germline V CDR1 and CDR2: MNHEY, SVGAGI. V shed 7 bases, J shed 3 bases, and the junction held 11 bases outside the gene matches. The CDR3 DNA follows: TGTGCCAGCACCCTAGCCCAGGGGGCGTTCTACGAGCAGTACTTC. Protein sequence: CASTLAQGAFYEQYF.

Only one count was recorded for this clone. The chain recombines TRBV2 with TRBJ1-2, with a tentative D call TRBD1 (5 bases). CDR3 length: 14 residues. CDR1 is SNHLY and CDR2 is FYNNEI in the germline V gene. Trimming took off 4 bases at V and 8 bases at J, with 17 bases between the two ends. The CDR3 protein is CASSGSLGAGGYTF. The CDR3 DNA is TGTGCCAGCAGTGGCAGTTTAGGGGCAGGAGGCTACACCTTC.